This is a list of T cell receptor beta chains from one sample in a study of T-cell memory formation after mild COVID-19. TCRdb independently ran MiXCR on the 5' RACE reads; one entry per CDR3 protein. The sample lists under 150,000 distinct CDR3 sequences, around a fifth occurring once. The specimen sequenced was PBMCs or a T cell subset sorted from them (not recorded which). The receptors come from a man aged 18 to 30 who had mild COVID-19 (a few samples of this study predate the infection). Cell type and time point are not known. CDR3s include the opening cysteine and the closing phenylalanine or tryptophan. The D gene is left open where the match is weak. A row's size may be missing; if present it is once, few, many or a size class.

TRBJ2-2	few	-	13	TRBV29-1	TGCAGCGTGGAGGAACCGAACACCGGGGAGCTGTTTTTT	CSVEEPNTGELFF
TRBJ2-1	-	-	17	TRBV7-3	TGTGCCAGCAGCTTAGGGAGCCACGTTGGTAGGAACAATGAGCAGTTCTTC	CASSLGSHVGRNNEQFF
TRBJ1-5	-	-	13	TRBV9	TGTGCCAGCAGCGTCAGATCCGGTCAGCCCCAGCATTTT	CASSVRSGQPQHF
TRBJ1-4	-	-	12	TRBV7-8	TGTGCCAGCAGTGGGATTAATGAAAAACTGTTTTTT	CASSGINEKLFF
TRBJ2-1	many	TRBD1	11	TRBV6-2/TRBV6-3	TGTGCCAGCACACAGGGGAATGAGCAGTTCTTC	CASTQGNEQFF
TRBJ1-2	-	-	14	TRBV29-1	TGCAGCGTCGGTTCCTGGGACGGAAACTATGGCTACACCTTC	CSVGSWDGNYGYTF
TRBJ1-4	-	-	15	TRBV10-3	TGTGCCATCAGTGAGTCCCAGACAACTAATGAAAAACTGTTTTTT	CAISESQTTNEKLFF
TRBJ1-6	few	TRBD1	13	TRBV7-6	TGTGCCAGCAGCTGGACAGGGAGTTCACCCCTCCACTTT	CASSWTGSSPLHF
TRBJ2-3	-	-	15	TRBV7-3	TGTGCCAGCAGCTTATGGGCGGCTAGCCCTGATACGCAGTATTTT	CASSLWAASPDTQYF
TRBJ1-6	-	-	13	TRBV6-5	TGTGCCAGCAGTTCAACAGGGTCGTCACCCCTCCACTTT	CASSSTGSSPLHF
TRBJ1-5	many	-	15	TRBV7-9	TGTGCCAGCAGCGCCGACATCCCGGTGGGGCGGCCCCAGCATTTT	CASSADIPVGRPQHF
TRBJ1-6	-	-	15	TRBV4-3	TGCGCCAGCAGCCAAGATGAGGGGGGCTATTCACCCCTCCACTTT	CASSQDEGGYSPLHF
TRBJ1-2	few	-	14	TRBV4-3	TGCGCCAGCAGCCAAGACACCTGGAACTATGGCTACACCTTC	CASSQDTWNYGYTF
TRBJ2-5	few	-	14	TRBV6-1	TGTGCCAGCAGTGAAGCCCCTGCCGGTGGGACCCAGTACTTC	CASSEAPAGGTQYF
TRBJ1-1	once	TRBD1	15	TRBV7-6	TGTGCCAGCAGCTCAGAACAGGGGGCCGTCACTGAAGCTTTCTTT	CASSSEQGAVTEAFF
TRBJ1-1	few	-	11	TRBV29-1	TGCAGCGTTGATTTTCTGGCGGAAGCTTTCTTT	CSVDFLAEAFF
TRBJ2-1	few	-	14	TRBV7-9	TGTGCCAGCAGCTTCGGGGGCTCCTACAATGAGCAGTTCTTC	CASSFGGSYNEQFF
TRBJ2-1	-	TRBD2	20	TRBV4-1	TGCGCCAGCAGCACTCGACTAGCGGGGGTGATTACAAGCTCCTACAATGAGCAGTTCTTC	CASSTRLAGVITSSYNEQFF
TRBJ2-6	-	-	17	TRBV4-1	TGCGCCAGCAGCCAAGAAGGAAGGATCGCGGGGGCCAACGTCCTGACTTTC	CASSQEGRIAGANVLTF
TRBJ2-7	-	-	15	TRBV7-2	TGTGCCACCCGTGTGGGGCCGGAGACACATTACGAGCAGTACTTC	CATRVGPETHYEQYF
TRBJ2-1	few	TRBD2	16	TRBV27	TGTGCCAGCAGTTTATTGGGGGAGGGGCCTTACAATGAGCAGTTCTTC	CASSLLGEGPYNEQFF
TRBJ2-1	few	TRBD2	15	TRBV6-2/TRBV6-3	TGTGCCAGCAGTTACCGGGGGGGGCCCGTCAATGAGCAGTTCTTC	CASSYRGGPVNEQFF
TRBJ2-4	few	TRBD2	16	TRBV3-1	TGTGCCAGCAGCCAAGATCCCAGCGGGGGCAAAAACATTCAGTACTTC	CASSQDPSGGKNIQYF
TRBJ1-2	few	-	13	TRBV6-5	TGTGCCAGCACCCAGGGGCCGTACTATGGCTACACCTTC	CASTQGPYYGYTF
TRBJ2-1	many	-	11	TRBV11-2	TGTGCCAGCAGCGCCTACAATGAGCAGTTCTTC	CASSAYNEQFF
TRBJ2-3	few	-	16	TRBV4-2	TGTGCCAGCAGCCAAGAGCGGGCCATGGGGGCCGATACGCAGTATTTT	CASSQERAMGADTQYF
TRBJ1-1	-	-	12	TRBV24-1	TGTGCCACCAGTGCTAGGGGTCTTGAAGCTTTCTTT	CATSARGLEAFF
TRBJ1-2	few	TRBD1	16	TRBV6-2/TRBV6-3	TGTGCCAGCAGTTACAGGTCTGAAACAGGGGACTATGGCTACACCTTC	CASSYRSETGDYGYTF
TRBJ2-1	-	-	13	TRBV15	TGTGCCACCAGCCCAGGTTCTCGAGATGAGCAGTTCTTC	CATSPGSRDEQFF
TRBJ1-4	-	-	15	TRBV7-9	TGTGCCAGCAGCTCATGGCGGGACTACAATGAAAAACTGTTTTTT	CASSSWRDYNEKLFF